Detailed here is one TCR beta chain. V gave up 5 bases and J gave up 1 base, with 10 bases separating them. The CDR3 runs 14 residues. Germline assignment: CDR1 SEHNR and CDR2 FQNEAQ (reference sequence). This sample stems from a study of T cells after yellow fever vaccination. TCR cDNA was made by 5'RACE template switching, adding a universal primer site and UMIs. TCRdb analysed the 5' RACE reads with MiXCR anew, one entry per CDR3 protein. The data contain roughly 340,000 distinct CDR3 sequences, 8.7% of them singletons. The chain couples TRBV7-9 to TRBJ2-3; D is undetermined. The receptor comes from a man aged 18 to 30 who received the YFV17D yellow fever vaccine. The starting material was PBMCs, obtained on the day of the first yellow fever vaccination. CDR3 bases: TGTGCCAGCAGCCCCCAAGTGCGCACAGATACGCAGTATTTT. Amino acids: CASSPQVRTDTQYF. Full variable domain (remainder filled in from reference TRBV7-9 and TRBJ2-3): DTGVSQNPRHKITKRGQNVTFRCDPISEHNRLYWYRQTLGQGPEFLTYFQNEAQLEKSRLLSDRFSAERPKGSFSTLEIQRTEQGDSAMYLCASSPQVRTDTQYFGPGTRLTVL.